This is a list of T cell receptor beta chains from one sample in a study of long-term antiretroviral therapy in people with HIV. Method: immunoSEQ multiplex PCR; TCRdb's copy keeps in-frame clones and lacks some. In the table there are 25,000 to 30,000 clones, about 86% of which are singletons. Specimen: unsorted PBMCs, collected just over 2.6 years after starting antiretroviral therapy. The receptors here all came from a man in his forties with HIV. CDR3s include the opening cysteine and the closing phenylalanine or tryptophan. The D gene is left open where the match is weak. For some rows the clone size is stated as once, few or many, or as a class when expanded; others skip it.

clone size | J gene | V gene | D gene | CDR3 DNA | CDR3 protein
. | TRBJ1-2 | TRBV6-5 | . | TGTGCCAGCAGTTACTCGAACGGCTATGGCTACACCTTC | CASSYSNGYGYTF
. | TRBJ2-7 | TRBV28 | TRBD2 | TGTGCCAGCAGCCCCCCCGATCGGCTGGGGGGGTCCTACGAGCAGTACTTC | CASSPPDRLGGSYEQYF
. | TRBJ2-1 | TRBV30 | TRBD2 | TGTGCCTGGAGTCCGACTAGCGGCCACAATGAGCAGTTCTTC | CAWSPTSGHNEQFF
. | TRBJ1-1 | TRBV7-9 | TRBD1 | TGTGCCAGCAGCCCCGGACAGGGAGAAGCTTTCTTT | CASSPGQGEAFF
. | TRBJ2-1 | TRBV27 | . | TGTGCCAGCAGTTTATCGACGCAGGGTGTCCATGAGCAGTTCTTC | CASSLSTQGVHEQFF
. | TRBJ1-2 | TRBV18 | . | TGTGCCAGCTCACACCCACCCACCGGGGGCTACACCTTC | CASSHPPTGGYTF
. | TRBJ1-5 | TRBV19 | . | TGTGCCAGTAGGGGGAACAATCAGCCCCAGCATTTT | CASRGNNQPQHF
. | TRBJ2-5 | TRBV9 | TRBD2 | TGTGCCAGCAGCCCATTCCGCGGTAGCGGGAGGGCCGATGAGACCCAGTACTTC | CASSPFRGSGRADETQYF
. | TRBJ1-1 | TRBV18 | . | TGTGCCAGCTCACCACTTCTAATGGAGATGAACACTGAAGCTTTCTTT | CASSPLLMEMNTEAFF
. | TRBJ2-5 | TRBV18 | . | TGTGCCAGCTCACCTGGCCAAGAGACCCAGTACTTC | CASSPGQETQYF
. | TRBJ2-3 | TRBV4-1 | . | TGCGCCAGCAGCCAAGGGGGTTGGGCAGATACGCAGTATTTT | CASSQGGWADTQYF
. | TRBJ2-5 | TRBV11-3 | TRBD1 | TGTGCCAGCAGCTCCGGGACAGGGGGAGAAGAGACCCAGTACTTC | CASSSGTGGEETQYF
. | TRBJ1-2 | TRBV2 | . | TGTGCCAGCAGTGATCAGGCGGATTATGGCTACACCTTC | CASSDQADYGYTF
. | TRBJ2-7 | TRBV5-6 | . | TGTGCCAGCAGCTTGGGCGTTGCTTACTACGAGCAGTACTTC | CASSLGVAYYEQYF
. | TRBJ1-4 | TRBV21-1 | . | TGTGCCAGCAGCAAATCGGACCCAAGAGGGGGTGAAAAACTGTTTTTT | CASSKSDPRGGEKLFF
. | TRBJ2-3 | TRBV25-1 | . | TGTGCCAGTCTCCTCGGAGATACGCAGTATTTT | CASLLGDTQYF
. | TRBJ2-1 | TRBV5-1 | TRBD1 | TGCGCCAGCAGCGGGTTAATTAGGGACAGAAGACCTCGCCGACAGTTCTTC | CASSGLIRDRRPRRQFF
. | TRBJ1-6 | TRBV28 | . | TGTGCCAGCAGTTTGGGTGGAGGTTCCTATAATTCACCCCTCCACTTT | CASSLGGGSYNSPLHF
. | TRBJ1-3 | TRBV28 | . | TGTGCCAGCAGTTTCCAGGGAACGTCTGGAAACACCATATATTTT | CASSFQGTSGNTIYF
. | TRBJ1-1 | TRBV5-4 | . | TGTGCCAGCAGCCTCCGGGACACCCTGAACACTGAAGCTTTCTTT | CASSLRDTLNTEAFF
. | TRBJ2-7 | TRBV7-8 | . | TGTGCCAGCAGCTTAGCGGCGGGTTGGTCCTACGAGCAGTACTTC | CASSLAAGWSYEQYF
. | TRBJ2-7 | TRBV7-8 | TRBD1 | TGTGCCAGCAGCTCCAGGGACAGGGTGTACGAGCAGTACTTC | CASSSRDRVYEQYF
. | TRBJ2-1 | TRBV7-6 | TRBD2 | TGTGCCAGCAGCCTCAGCGGACTAGCGGGTAGGATGGTGGATGAGCAGTTCTTC | CASSLSGLAGRMVDEQFF
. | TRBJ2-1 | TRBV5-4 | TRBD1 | TGTGCCAGCAGGTTCGGACAGGACACTGAGCAGTTCTTC | CASRFGQDTEQFF
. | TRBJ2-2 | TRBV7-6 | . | TGTGCCAGTCACTCCGGGCCGCTAACCGGGGAGCTGTTTTTT | CASHSGPLTGELFF
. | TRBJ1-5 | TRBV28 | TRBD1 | TGTGCCAGCAGTTTGCCAGGCAGGGGGCAAGGTCAGCCCCAGCATTTT | CASSLPGRGQGQPQHF
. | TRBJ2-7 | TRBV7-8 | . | TGTGCCAGCAGCTTAGAGGCAGGGTACTACGAGCAGTACTTC | CASSLEAGYYEQYF
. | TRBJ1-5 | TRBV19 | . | TGTGCCAGTTCCACGGGTTTGGGCAATCAGCCCCAGCATTTT | CASSTGLGNQPQHF
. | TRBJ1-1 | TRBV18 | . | TGTGCCAGCTCACCACAGGGATTGTCTGAAGCTTTCTTT | CASSPQGLSEAFF
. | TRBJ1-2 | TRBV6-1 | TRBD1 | TGTGCCAGCAGTGAAGGTCCGGGACAGGGTTCTGGCTACACCTTC | CASSEGPGQGSGYTF
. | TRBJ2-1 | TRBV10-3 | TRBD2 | TGTGCCATCAGGGGAGCGGGAGACGTCAATGAGCAGTTCTTC | CAIRGAGDVNEQFF
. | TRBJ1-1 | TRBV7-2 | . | TGTGCCAGCAGCTTAGAACAGGTCCTACCCCTGGGCACTGAAGCTTTCTTT | CASSLEQVLPLGTEAFF
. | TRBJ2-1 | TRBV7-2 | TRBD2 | TGTGCCAGCAGCACTTCTAGCGGCCCTTACAATGAGCAGTTCTTC | CASSTSSGPYNEQFF
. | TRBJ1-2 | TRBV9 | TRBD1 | TGTGCCAGCAGCTCCTCCCGGGACAGGGGTAACTATGGCTACACCTTC | CASSSSRDRGNYGYTF
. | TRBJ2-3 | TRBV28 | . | TGTGCCAGCAGCCCACAGGGAAGGGGCACAGATACGCAGTATTTT | CASSPQGRGTDTQYF
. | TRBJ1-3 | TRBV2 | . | TGTGCCAGCAGTCAGGGGTACACACGCTCTGGAAACACCATATATTTT | CASSQGYTRSGNTIYF
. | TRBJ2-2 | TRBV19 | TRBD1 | TGTGCCAGTACCTCTGGACAGGGGACCACCGGGGAGCTGTTTTTT | CASTSGQGTTGELFF
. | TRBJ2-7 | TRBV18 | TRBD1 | TGTGCCAGCTCACCAAAATGGGACAGGGGAATCCACGAGCAGTACTTC | CASSPKWDRGIHEQYF
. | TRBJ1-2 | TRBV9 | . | TGTGCCAGCAGCGTAGTAAGTCAGCTTCACTATGGCTACACCTTC | CASSVVSQLHYGYTF
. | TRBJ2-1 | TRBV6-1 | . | TGTGCCAGCAGCGGTCGGGGGAGCCCCAATGAGCAGTTCTTC | CASSGRGSPNEQFF
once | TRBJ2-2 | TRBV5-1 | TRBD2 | TGCGCCAGCAGCTCCGGGACTAGCGGGAGGATCACCGGGGAGCTGTTTTTT | CASSSGTSGRITGELFF
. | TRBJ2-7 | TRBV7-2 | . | TGTGCCAGCAGCGCAAGCGGGTTCTCCTACGAGCAGTACTTC | CASSASGFSYEQYF
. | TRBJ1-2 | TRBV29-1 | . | TGCAGCGTTGAAAATTCGCCAGGGTATGGCTACACCTTC | CSVENSPGYGYTF
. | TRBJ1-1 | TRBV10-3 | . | TGTGCCATCAGTGGGACAGTTAACACTGAAGCTTTCTTT | CAISGTVNTEAFF
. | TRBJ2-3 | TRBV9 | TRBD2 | TGTGCCAGCAGCGAGCAAACCGGGACTAGCACTACTCTAAGCACAGATACGCAGTATTTT | CASSEQTGTSTTLSTDTQYF
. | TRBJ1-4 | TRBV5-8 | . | TGTGCCAGCAGCTTGAAGATGGCTACAACTAATGAAAAACTGTTTTTT | CASSLKMATTNEKLFF